This TCR beta chain was retrieved from a study of cytomegalovirus exposure and HLA in healthy donors. Regarding this clone: The antigen is undetermined.

There are 13 residues in the CDR3. V lost 5 bases, J lost 1 base, and 6 bases lay in between. Germline CDR1 and CDR2: LNHDA and SQIVND (reference sequence). The PCR used 60 Vbeta and 13 Jbeta primers. TCRdb's table, derived via immunoSEQ multiplex PCR, lists solely in-frame clones and lacks some. The sample lists about 130,000 clones; 70% to 85% were seen once. Study-wide findings and caveats: Most sequenced TCRs were rare (though some public TCRs occurred in many donors). When presence/absence was analysed, sequencing depth was taken to be roughly uniform across donors.

The origin of this receptor is a boy aged 5-17 years in good health and CMV-seronegative. Sequenced input: PBMCs. The V gene is TRBV19, the J gene TRBJ1-3; no clear D gene. CDR3 residues: CASSVRSGNTIYF. CDR3 sequence (DNA): TGTGCCAGTAGTGTCCGTTCTGGAAACACCATATATTTT.